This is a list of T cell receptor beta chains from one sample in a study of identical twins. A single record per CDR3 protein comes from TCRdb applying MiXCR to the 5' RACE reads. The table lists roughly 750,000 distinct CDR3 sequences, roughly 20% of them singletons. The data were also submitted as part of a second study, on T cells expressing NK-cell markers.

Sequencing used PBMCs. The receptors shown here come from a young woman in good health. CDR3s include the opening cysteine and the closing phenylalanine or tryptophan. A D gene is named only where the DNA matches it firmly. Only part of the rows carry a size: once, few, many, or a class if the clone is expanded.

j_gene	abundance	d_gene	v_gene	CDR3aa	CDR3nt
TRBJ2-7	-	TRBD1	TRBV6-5	CASSWDSLDNEQYF	TGTGCCAGCAGTTGGGACAGCCTGGACAACGAGCAGTACTTC
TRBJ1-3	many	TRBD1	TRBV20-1	CSALDRDTIYF	TGCAGTGCTTTAGACAGGGACACCATATATTTT
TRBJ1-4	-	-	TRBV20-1	CSARDPAGEKLFF	TGCAGTGCTAGAGACCCCGCGGGGGAAAAACTGTTTTTT
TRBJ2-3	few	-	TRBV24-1	CATSSPDTDTQYF	TGTGCCACCAGTAGTCCCGATACAGATACGCAGTATTTT
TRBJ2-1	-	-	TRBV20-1	CSATSHPDEQFF	TGCAGTGCTACCTCCCACCCCGATGAGCAGTTCTTC
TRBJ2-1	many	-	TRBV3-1	CASSLSEEQFF	TGTGCCAGCAGCCTTTCGGAGGAGCAGTTCTTC
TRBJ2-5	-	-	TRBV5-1	CASRKQETQYF	TGCGCCAGCAGGAAACAAGAGACCCAGTACTTC
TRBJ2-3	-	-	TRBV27	CASSLRGTVTDTQYF	TGTGCCAGCAGTTTGAGAGGGACTGTCACAGATACGCAGTATTTT
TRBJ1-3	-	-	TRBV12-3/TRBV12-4	CASRNRAGNTIYF	TGTGCCAGCAGAAACAGGGCTGGAAACACCATATATTTT
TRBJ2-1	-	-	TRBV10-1	CASSDFGYNEQFF	TGCGCCAGCAGTGATTTTGGTTACAATGAGCAGTTCTTC
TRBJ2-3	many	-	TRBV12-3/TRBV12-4	CASSWARLADTQYF	TGTGCCAGCAGTTGGGCTCGATTGGCGGATACGCAGTATTTT
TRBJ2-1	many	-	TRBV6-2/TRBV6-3	CASSQGSEQFF	TGTGCCAGCAGCCAGGGGAGTGAGCAGTTCTTC
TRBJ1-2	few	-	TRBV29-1	CSVELRQGYTF	TGCAGCGTTGAGTTGCGGCAGGGCTACACCTTC
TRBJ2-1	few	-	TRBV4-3	CASSQFIVGSNEQFF	TGCGCCAGCAGCCAGTTTATAGTGGGGTCCAATGAGCAGTTCTTC
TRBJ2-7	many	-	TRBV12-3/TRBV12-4	CASSLGVSYEQYF	TGTGCCAGCAGTCTAGGGGTTTCCTACGAGCAGTACTTC
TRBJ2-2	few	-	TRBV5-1	CASSFLEAGELFF	TGCGCCAGCAGCTTCTTAGAAGCCGGGGAGCTGTTTTTT
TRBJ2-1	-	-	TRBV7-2	CASSAMKGAYNEQFF	TGTGCCAGCAGCGCGATGAAGGGGGCCTACAATGAGCAGTTCTTC
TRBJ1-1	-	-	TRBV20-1	CSATPGTNPEAFF	TGCAGTGCCACCCCCGGGACCAATCCTGAAGCTTTCTTT
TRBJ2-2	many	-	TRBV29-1	CSVEEGSKNTGELFF	TGCAGCGTTGAAGAGGGTAGCAAGAACACCGGGGAGCTGTTTTTT
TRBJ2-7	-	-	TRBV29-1	CSARDRSYEQYF	TGCAGCGCGCGGGACCGCTCCTACGAGCAGTACTTC
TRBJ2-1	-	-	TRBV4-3	CASTDGDEQFF	TGCGCCAGCACTGACGGGGATGAGCAGTTCTTC
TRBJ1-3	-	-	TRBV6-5	CASSYSPGRSNTIYF	TGTGCCAGCAGTTACTCCCCGGGGCGTTCGAACACCATATATTTT
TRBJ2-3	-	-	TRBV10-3	CAISGGPSTDTQYF	TGTGCCATCAGCGGGGGCCCTAGCACAGATACGCAGTATTTT